This TCR beta chain appears in the sequencing data of a study of blood T cells in healthy people across ages. The overall study: Template switching picked up about one barcoded beta molecule for each two T cells. General observations from the study: Lack of knowledge of donor CMV status possibly confounded expanded clonotype changes. Strong correlation linked observed beta diversity and percent naive T cells.

Next came a second PCR, run for roughly 6 to 11 cycles, which used a sample-barcoded 5' primer along with a J-beta primer mix. Every cDNA molecule carried a tag from a template-switch adaptor bearing 12 random nucleotides. TCRdb independently ran MiXCR on the 5' RACE reads; one entry per CDR3 protein. The sample has more than 700,000 distinct CDR3 sequences; 35% to 50% are singletons. From germline, CDR1 is MNHEY and CDR2 SVGEGT. Trimming took 4 bases from V and 1 from J, leaving 13 bases between them. The CDR3 consists of 15 residues. In its sample, this clonotype was seen many times. Antigen specificity is unknown.

Sequencing was performed on blood. J is TRBJ2-5 and V is TRBV6-2 or TRBV6-3; a possible D gene is TRBD1 (5 bases). The TCR comes from a man older than 75 in good health. CDR3 region: CASSSTARPQETQYF. The CDR3 nucleotides read TGTGCCAGCAGTTCGACAGCGAGACCCCAAGAGACCCAGTACTTC.